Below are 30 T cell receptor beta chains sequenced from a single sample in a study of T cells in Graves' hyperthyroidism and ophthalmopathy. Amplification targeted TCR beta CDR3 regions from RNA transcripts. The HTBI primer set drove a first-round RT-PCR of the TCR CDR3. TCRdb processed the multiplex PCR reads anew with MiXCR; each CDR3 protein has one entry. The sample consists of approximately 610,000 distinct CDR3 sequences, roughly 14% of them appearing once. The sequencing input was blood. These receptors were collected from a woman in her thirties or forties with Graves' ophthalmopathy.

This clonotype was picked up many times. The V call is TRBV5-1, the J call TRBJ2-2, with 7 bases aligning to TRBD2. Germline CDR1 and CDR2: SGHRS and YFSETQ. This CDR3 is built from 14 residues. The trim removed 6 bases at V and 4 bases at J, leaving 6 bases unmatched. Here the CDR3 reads CASMIVAGTGELFF. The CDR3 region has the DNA TGCGCCAGCATGATAGTAGCGGGCACCGGGGAGCTGTTTTTT.

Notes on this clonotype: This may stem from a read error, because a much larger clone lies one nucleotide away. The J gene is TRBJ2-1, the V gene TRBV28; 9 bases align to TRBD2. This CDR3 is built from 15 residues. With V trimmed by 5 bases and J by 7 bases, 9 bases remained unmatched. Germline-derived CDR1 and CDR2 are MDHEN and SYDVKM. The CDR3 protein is CASSPTSGWENEQFF. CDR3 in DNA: TGTGCCAGCAGTCCGACTAGCGGATGGGAGAATGAGCAGTTCTTC.

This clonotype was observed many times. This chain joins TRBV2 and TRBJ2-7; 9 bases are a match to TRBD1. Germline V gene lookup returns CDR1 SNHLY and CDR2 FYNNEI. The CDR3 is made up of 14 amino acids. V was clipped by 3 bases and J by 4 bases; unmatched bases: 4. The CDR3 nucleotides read TGTGCCAGCAGTGAGGGGACAGGGAGGTACGAGCAGTACTTC. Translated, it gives CASSEGTGRYEQYF.

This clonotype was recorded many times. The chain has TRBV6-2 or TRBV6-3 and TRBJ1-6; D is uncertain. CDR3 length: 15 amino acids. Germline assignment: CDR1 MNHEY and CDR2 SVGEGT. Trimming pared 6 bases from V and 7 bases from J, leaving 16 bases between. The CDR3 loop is CASRLTWIGNSPLHF. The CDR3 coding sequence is TGTGCCAGCAGACTTACGTGGATAGGGAATTCACCCCTCCACTTT.

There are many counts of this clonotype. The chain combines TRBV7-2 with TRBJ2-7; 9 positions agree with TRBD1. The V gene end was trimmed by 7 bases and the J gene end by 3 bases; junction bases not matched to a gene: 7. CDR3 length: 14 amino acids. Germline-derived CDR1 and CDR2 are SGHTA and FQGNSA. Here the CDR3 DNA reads TGTGCCAGCACAACAGGGGGCGCTCACTACGAGCAGTACTTC. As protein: CASTTGGAHYEQYF.

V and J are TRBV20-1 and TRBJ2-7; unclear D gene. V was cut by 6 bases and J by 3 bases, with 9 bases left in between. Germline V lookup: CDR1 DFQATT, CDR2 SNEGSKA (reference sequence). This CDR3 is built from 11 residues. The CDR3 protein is CSAGQRYEQYF. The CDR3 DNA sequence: TGCAGTGCGGGCCAGCGCTACGAGCAGTACTTC.

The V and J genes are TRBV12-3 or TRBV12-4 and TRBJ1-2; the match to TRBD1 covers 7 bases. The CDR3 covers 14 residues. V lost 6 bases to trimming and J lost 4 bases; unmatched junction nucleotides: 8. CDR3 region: CASSLPGQAYGYTF. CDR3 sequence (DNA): TGTGCCAGCAGCCTCCCTGGACAGGCCTATGGCTACACCTTC.

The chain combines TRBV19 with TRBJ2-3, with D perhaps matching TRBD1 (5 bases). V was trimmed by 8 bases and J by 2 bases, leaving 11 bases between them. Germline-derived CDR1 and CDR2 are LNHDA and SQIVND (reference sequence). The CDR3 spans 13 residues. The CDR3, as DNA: TGTGCCAGTGGAATACAGGACACAGATACGCAGTATTTT. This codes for CASGIQDTDTQYF.

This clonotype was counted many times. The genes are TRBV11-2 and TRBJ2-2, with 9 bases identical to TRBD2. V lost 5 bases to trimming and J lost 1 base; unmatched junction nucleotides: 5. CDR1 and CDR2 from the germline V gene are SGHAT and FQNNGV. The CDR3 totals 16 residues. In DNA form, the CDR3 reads TGTGCCAGCAGCAAACGACTAGCGGAGAACACCGGGGAGCTGTTTTTT. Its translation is CASSKRLAENTGELFF.

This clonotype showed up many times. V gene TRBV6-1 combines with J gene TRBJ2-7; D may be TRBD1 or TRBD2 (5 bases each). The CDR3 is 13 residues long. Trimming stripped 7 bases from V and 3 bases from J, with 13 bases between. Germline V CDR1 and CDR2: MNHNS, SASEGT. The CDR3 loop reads CASKNFGGYEQYF. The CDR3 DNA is TGTGCCAGCAAAAATTTTGGGGGCTACGAGCAGTACTTC.

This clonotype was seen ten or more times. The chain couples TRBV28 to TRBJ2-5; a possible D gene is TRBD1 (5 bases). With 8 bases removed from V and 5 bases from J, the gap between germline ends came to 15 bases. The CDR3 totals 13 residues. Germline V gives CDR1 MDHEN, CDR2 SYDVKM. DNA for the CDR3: TGTGCCAGCCGTAGGTCCTCAGGGGAGACCCAGTACTTC. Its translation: CASRRSSGETQYF.

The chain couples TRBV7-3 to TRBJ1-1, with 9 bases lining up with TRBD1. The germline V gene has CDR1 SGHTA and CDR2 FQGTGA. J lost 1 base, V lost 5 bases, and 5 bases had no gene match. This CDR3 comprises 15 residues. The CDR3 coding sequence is TGTGCCAGCAGCAAGGGACAGGGCGGGAACACTGAAGCTTTCTTT. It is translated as CASSKGQGGNTEAFF.

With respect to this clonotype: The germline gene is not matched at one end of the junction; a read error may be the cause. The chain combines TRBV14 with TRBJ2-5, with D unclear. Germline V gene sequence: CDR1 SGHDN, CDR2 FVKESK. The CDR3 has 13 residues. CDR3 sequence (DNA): TGTGCCTGCAGCCAATATTCGACAGAGACCCAGTACTTC. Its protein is CACSQYSTETQYF.

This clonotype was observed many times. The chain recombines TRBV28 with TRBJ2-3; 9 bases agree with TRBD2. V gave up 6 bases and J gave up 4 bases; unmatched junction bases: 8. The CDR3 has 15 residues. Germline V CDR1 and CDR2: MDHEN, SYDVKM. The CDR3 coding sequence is TGTGCCAGCAGCCTCGGGGTAGCGGGAGCAGATACGCAGTATTTT. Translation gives CASSLGVAGADTQYF. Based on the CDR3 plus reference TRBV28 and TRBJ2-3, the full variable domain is DVKVTQSSRYLVKRTGEKVFLECVQDMDHENMFWYRQDPGLGLRLIYFSYDVKMKEKGDIPEGYSVSREKKERFSLILESASTNQTSMYLCASSLGVAGADTQYFGPGTRLTVL.

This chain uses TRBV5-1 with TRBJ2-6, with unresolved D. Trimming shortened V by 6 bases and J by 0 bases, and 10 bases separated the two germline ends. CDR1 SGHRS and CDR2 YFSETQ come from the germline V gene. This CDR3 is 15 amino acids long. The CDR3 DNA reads TGCGCCAGCAAAGAGCTTCCCTCTGGGGCCAACGTCCTGACTTTC. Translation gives CASKELPSGANVLTF.

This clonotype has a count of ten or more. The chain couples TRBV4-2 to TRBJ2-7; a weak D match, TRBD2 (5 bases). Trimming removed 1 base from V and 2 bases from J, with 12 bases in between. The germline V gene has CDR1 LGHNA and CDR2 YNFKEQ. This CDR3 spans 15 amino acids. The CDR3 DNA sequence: TGTGCCAGCAGCCAAGGTGAGGGCAGCACCTACGAGCAGTACTTC. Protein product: CASSQGEGSTYEQYF.

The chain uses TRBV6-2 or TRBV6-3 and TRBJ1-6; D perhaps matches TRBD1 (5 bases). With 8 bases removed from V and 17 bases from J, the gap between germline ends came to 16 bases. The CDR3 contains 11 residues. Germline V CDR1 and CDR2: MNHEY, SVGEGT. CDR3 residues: CASGARALVHF. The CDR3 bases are TGTGCCAGCGGGGCCCGGGCGCTGGTCCACTTT.

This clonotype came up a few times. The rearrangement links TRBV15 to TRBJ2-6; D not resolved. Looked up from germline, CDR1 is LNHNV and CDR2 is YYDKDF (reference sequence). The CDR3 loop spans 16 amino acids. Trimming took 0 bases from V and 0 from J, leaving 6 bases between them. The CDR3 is CATSRDTVSGANVLTF. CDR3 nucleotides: TGTGCCACCAGCAGAGATACCGTCTCTGGGGCCAACGTCCTGACTTTC.

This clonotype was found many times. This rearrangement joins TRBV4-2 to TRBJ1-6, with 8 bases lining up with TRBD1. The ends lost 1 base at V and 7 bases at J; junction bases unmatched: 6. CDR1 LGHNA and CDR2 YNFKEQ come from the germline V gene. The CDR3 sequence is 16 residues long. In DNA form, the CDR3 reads TGTGCCAGCAGCCAAGGATGGACAGGGAAAAATTCACCCCTCCACTTT. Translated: CASSQGWTGKNSPLHF.

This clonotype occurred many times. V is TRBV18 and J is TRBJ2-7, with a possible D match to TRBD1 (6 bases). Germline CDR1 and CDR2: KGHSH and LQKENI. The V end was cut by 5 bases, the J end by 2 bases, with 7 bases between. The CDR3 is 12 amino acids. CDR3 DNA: TGTGCCAGCTCAACAGGGCCCTACGAGCAGTACTTC. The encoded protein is CASSTGPYEQYF.

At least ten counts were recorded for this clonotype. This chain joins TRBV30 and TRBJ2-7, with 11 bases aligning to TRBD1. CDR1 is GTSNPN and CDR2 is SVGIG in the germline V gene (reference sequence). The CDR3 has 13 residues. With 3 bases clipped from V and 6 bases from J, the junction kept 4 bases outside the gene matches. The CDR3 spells CAWRWTGGSEQYF. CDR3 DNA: TGTGCCTGGAGATGGACAGGGGGCAGCGAGCAGTACTTC.

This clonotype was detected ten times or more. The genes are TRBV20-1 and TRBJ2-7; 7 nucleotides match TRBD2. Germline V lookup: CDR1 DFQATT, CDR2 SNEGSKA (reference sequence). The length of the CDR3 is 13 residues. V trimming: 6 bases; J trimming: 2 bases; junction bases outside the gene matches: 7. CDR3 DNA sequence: TGCAGTGCCGGACCGGGACTACCCTACGAGCAGTACTTC. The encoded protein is CSAGPGLPYEQYF.

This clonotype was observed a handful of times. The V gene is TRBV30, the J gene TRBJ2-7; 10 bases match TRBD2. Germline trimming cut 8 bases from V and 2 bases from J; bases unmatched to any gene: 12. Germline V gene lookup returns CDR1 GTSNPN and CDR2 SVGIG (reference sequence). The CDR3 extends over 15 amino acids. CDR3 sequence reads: CAVGTPSGRAYEQYF. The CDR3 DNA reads TGTGCCGTGGGAACCCCAAGCGGGAGGGCCTACGAGCAGTACTTC.

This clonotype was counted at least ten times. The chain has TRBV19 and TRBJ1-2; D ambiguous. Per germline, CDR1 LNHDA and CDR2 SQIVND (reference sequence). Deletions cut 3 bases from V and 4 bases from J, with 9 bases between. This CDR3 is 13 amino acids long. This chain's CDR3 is CASSILLSYGYTF. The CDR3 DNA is TGTGCCAGTAGTATTTTATTGAGCTATGGCTACACCTTC.

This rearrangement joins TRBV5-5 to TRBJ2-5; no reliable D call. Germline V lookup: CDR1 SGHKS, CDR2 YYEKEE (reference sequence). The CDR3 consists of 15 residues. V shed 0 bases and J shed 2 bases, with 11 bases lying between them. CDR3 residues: CASSLEWGIQETQYF. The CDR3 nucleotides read TGTGCCAGCAGCTTGGAGTGGGGTATTCAAGAGACCCAGTACTTC.

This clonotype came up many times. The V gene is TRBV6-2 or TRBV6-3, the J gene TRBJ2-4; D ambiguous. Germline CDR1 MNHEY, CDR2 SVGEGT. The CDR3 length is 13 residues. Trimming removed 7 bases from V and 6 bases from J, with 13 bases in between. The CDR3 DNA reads TGTGCCAGCAAGGATGCCGGACGAAACATTCAGTACTTC. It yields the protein CASKDAGRNIQYF.

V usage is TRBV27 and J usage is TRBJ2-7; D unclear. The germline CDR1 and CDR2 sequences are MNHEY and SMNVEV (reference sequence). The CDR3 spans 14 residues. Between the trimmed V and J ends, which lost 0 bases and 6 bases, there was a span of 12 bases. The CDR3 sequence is CASSLSGIGSEQYF. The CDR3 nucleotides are TGTGCCAGCAGTTTATCGGGGATTGGATCCGAGCAGTACTTC.

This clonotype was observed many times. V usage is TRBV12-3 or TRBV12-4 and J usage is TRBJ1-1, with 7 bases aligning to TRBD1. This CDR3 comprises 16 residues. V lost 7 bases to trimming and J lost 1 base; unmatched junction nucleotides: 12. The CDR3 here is CASTPSGGRANTEAFF. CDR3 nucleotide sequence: TGTGCCAGCACCCCCTCAGGGGGGAGAGCGAACACTGAAGCTTTCTTT.

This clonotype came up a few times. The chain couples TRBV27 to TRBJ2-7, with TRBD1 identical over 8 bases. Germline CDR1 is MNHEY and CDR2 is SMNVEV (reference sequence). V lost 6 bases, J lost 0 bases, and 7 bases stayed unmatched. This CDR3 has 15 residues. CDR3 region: CASSSAGQVSYEQYF. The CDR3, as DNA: TGTGCCAGCAGCTCGGCGGGACAGGTCTCCTACGAGCAGTACTTC.

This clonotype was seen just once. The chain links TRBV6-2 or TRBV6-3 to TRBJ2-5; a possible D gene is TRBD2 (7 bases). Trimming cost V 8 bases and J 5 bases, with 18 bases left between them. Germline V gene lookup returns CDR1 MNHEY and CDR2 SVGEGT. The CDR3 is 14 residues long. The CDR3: CASGYRVGGETQYF. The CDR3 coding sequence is TGTGCCAGCGGATACAGGGTGGGGGGGGAGACCCAGTACTTC.